These T cell receptor beta chains were read from a single sample in a study of T cell responses to AZD1222 COVID-19 vaccine. Assay used: immunoSEQ multiplex PCR; TCRdb lists only in-frame clones, some missing. The sample has roughly 170,000 clones, approximately 86% seen once. The input for sequencing was peripheral blood, taken on day 0 of AZD1222 vaccination. These receptors were obtained from an adult in good health. CDR3s leave out the opening cysteine and the closing phenylalanine or tryptophan. Fields, in order: V gene, J gene, CDR3 length, CDR3 protein.

TRBV6-2/TRBV6-3	TRBJ1-1	12	ASSSRAGGTEAF
TRBV15	TRBJ2-1	17	ATSRDLVPPVRELEEQF
TRBV27	TRBJ2-7	13	ASSHGQGAFYEQY
TRBV5-1	TRBJ1-5	12	ASPLDRGGRPQH
TRBV28	TRBJ2-1	13	ASSPSGVSYNEQF
TRBV30	TRBJ1-2	13	AWSPGTGEGYGYT
TRBV19	TRBJ1-5	13	ASSDAGLGNQPQH
TRBV6-5	TRBJ2-7	11	ASRGTGAYEQY
TRBV24-1	TRBJ2-7	14	ATSDRTSGRFYEQY
TRBV7-3	TRBJ2-1	14	ASSLNGQASNNEQF
TRBV4-2	TRBJ1-1	14	ASSLRQGVGTPEAF
TRBV7-6	TRBJ2-7	11	ASSPPSSYEQY
TRBV6-2/TRBV6-3	TRBJ1-2	15	ASSLRDRGRRDYGYT
TRBV6-2/TRBV6-3	TRBJ1-6	12	ASSGGTYNSPLH
TRBV25-1	TRBJ1-6	13	ASSDPGDPNSPLH
TRBV12-3/TRBV12-4	TRBJ1-2	11	ASTTGTKGGYT
TRBV10-3	TRBJ1-1	12	AISELRDSTEAF
TRBV6-4	TRBJ1-5	14	ASTEPSTCSNQPQH
TRBV7-9	TRBJ2-7	12	ASSSQGASYEQY
TRBV3-1/TRBV3-2	TRBJ2-1	13	ASSLLLAGGYEQF
TRBV6-5	TRBJ1-2	10	ASSYRGRGYT
TRBV30	TRBJ1-1	12	AWGKGPMNTEAF
TRBV7-9	TRBJ1-1	10	ASSLGQTGAF
TRBV15	TRBJ2-7	13	ATSAENVQGAEQY
TRBV6-6	TRBJ2-7	11	ASSYILGYEQY
TRBV28	TRBJ2-5	14	ASTHAWGQGQETQY
TRBV19	TRBJ2-1	13	ASSRPRAGTDEQF
TRBV27	TRBJ1-2	12	ASTSHQGASGYT
TRBV12-3/TRBV12-4	TRBJ1-1	11	ASSLAVVTEAF
TRBV30	TRBJ1-5	11	AWSGQGEQPQH
TRBV30	TRBJ1-1	11	AWSRGLNTEAF
TRBV19	TRBJ2-1	9	ASSIAGWQF
TRBV28	TRBJ1-1	13	ASSLSGQGNTEAF
TRBV11-1	TRBJ2-5	13	ASTPTGGLQETQY
TRBV5-6	TRBJ1-2	12	ASSFREGNYGYT
TRBV7-9	TRBJ2-1	14	ASSLVAGLTDNEQF
TRBV5-1	TRBJ2-2	13	ASSPGQGRVGELF
TRBV7-3	TRBJ2-2	13	ASSSGGGNTGELF
TRBV27	TRBJ2-7	10	ASSSNSYEQY
TRBV7-3	TRBJ2-4	8	ASTGWGQY
TRBV28	TRBJ1-2	12	ASSGAGQLYGYT
TRBV2	TRBJ1-5	15	ASSDRTLDYSNQPQH
TRBV28	TRBJ2-2	11	ASLTGYTGELF
TRBV7-9	TRBJ1-2	12	ASSGLGGPAGYT
TRBV7-9	TRBJ2-1	14	ASSLVSPRPDNEQF
TRBV3-1/TRBV3-2	TRBJ1-1	15	ASSPSGPGGRYTEAF
TRBV6-2/TRBV6-3	TRBJ2-4	15	ASSPLRGQGAKNIQY
TRBV6-5	TRBJ2-3	13	ASTKSRSFTDTQY
TRBV25-1	TRBJ1-6	13	ASSEPGSTGSPLH
TRBV5-1	TRBJ1-1	12	ASSLDGTGTEAF
TRBV7-2	TRBJ1-5	13	ASSLEVESNQPQH
TRBV6-4	TRBJ2-1	14	ASSDSGTSGYNEQF